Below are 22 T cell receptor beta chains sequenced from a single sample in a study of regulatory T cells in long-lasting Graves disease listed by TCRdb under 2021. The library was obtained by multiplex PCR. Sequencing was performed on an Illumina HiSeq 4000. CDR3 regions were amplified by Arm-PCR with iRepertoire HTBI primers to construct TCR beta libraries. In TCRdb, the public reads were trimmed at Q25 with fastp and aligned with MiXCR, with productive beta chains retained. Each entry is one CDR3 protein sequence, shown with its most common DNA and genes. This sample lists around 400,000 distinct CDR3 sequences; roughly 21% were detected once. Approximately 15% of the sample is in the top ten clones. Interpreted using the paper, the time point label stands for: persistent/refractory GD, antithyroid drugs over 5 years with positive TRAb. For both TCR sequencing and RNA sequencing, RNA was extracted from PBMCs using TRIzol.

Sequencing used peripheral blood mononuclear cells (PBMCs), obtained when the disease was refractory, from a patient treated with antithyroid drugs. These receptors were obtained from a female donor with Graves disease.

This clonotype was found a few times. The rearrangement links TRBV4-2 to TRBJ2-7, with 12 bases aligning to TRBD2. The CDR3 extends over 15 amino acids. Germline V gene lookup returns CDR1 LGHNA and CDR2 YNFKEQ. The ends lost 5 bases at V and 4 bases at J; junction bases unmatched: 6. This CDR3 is CASSSRLAGVYEQYF. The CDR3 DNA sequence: TGTGCCAGCAGCTCCCGACTAGCGGGAGTTTACGAGCAGTACTTC.

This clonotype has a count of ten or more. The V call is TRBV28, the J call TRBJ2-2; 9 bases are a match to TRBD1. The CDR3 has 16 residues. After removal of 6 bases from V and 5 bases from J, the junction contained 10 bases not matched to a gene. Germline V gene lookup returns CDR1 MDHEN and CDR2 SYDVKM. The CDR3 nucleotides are TGTGCCAGCAGCCATAGGACAGGGGTAAAGACCGGGGAGCTGTTTTTT. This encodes CASSHRTGVKTGELFF. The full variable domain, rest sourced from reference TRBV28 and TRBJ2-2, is DVKVTQSSRYLVKRTGEKVFLECVQDMDHENMFWYRQDPGLGLRLIYFSYDVKMKEKGDIPEGYSVSREKKERFSLILESASTNQTSMYLCASSHRTGVKTGELFFGEGSRLTVL.

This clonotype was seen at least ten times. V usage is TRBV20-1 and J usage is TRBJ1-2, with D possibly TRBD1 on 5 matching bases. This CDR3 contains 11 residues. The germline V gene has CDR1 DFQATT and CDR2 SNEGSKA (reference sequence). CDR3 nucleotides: TGCAGCCCCTTTGGGACTGGTGGCTACACCTTC. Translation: CSPFGTGGYTF.

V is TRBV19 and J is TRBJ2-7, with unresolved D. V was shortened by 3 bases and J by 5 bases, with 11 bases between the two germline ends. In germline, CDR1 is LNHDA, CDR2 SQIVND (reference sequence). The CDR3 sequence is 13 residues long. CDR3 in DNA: TGTGCCAGTAGTATTACAGAATCCAACGAGCAGTACTTC. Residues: CASSITESNEQYF.

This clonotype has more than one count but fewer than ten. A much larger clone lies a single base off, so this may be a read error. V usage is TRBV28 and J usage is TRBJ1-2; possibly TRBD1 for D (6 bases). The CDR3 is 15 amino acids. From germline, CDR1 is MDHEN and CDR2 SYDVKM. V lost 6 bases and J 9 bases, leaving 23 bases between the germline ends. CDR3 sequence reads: CASSSPREGGGSYTF. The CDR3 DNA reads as TGTGCCAGCAGCTCCCCGCGGGAAGGGGGTGGGAGCTACACCTTC.

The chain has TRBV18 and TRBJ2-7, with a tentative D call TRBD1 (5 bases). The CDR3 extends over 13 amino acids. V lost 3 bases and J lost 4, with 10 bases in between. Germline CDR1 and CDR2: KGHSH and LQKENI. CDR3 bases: TGTGCCAGCTCACCCCCGACAGTGTACGAGCAGTACTTC. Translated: CASSPPTVYEQYF.

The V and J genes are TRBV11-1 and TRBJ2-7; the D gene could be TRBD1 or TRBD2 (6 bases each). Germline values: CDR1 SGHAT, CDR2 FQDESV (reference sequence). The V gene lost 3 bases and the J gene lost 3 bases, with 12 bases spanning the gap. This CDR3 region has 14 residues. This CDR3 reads CASSFRGLNYEQYF. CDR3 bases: TGTGCCAGCAGCTTTCGGGGGCTCAACTACGAGCAGTACTTC.

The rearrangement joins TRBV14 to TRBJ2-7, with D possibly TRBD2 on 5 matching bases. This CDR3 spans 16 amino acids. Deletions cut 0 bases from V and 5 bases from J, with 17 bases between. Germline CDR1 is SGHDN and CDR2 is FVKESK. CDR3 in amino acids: CASSQERADLHHEQYF. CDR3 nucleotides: TGTGCCAGCAGCCAAGAGCGAGCGGATCTCCACCACGAGCAGTACTTC.

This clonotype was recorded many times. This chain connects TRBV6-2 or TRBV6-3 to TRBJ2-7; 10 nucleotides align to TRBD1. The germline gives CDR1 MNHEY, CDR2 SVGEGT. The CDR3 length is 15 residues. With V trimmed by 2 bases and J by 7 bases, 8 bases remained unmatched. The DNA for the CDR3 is TGTGCCAGCAGTTACACGGGGGACAGGGGTGGGGAGCAGTACTTC. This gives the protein CASSYTGDRGGEQYF.

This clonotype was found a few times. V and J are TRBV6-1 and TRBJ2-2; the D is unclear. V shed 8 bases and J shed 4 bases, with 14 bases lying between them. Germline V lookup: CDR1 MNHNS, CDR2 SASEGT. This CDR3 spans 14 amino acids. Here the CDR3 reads CASRRRAGTGELFF. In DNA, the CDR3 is TGTGCCAGCCGCCGAAGGGCAGGCACCGGGGAGCTGTTTTTT.

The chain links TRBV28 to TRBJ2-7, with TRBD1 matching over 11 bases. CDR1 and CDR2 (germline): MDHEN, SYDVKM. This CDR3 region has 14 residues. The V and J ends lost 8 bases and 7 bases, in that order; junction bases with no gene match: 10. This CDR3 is CASDSGQGAREQYF. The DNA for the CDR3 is TGTGCCAGCGATTCCGGACAGGGGGCGCGGGAGCAGTACTTC.

The CDR3 nucleotides read TGTGCCTGGAGTGCCCCTACCTACAATGAGCAGTTCTTC. Protein product: CAWSAPTYNEQFF. This chain connects TRBV30 to TRBJ2-1; D gene unclear. Germline values: CDR1 GTSNPN, CDR2 SVGIG (reference sequence). CDR3 length equals 13 residues. V lost 1 base and J lost 2, with 6 bases in between.

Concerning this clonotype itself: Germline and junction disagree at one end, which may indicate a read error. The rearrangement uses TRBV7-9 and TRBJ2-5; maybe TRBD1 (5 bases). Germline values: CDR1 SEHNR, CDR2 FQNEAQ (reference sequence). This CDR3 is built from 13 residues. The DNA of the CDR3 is TGTGCCAGCAGCGGTGACAGACCAGAGGCCCAGCACTTC. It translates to CASSGDRPEAQHF.

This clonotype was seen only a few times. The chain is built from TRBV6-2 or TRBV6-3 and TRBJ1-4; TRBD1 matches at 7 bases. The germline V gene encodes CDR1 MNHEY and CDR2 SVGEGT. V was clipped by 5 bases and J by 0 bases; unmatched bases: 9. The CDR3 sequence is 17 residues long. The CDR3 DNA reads TGTGCCAGCAGTCGCTTGACAGGGACAACAACTAATGAAAAACTGTTTTTT. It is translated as CASSRLTGTTTNEKLFF.

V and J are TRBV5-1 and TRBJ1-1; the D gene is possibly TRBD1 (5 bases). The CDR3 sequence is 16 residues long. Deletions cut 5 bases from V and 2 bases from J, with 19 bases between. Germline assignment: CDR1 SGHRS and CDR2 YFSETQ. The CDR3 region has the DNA TGCGCCAGCAGTACCGGGGTGGGGGTTGGAAACACTGAAGCTTTCTTT. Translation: CASSTGVGVGNTEAFF.

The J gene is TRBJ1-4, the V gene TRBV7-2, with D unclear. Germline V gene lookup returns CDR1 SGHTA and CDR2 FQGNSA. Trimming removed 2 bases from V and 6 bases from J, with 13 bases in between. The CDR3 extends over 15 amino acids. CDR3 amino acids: CASSLMTTGDEKLFF. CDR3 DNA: TGTGCCAGCAGCTTAATGACGACGGGTGATGAAAAACTGTTTTTT.

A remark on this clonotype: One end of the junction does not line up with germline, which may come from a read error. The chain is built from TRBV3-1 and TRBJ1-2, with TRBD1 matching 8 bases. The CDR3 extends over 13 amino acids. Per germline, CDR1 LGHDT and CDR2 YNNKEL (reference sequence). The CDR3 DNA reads TGTGCCAGCAGCTATGGACAGGGCTATGGCCACACCTTC. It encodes CASSYGQGYGHTF.

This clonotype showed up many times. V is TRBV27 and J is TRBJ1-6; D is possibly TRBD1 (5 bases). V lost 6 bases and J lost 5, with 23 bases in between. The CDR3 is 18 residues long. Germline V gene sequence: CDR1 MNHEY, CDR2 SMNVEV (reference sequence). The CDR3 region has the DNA TGTGCCAGCAGCGTGGACGACCGTCGGACACGTAATAATTCACCCCTCCACTTT. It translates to CASSVDDRRTRNNSPLHF.

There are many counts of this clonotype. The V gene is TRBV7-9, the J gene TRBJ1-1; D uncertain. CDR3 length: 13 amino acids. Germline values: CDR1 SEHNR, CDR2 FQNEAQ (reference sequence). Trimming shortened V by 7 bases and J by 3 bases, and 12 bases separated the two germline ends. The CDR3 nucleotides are TGTGCCAGCAAGGAGAGGTACGACACTGAAGCTTTCTTT. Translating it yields CASKERYDTEAFF. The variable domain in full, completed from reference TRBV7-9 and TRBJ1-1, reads DTGVSQNPRHKITKRGQNVTFRCDPISEHNRLYWYRQTLGQGPEFLTYFQNEAQLEKSRLLSDRFSAERPKGSFSTLEIQRTEQGDSAMYLCASKERYDTEAFFGQGTRLTVV.

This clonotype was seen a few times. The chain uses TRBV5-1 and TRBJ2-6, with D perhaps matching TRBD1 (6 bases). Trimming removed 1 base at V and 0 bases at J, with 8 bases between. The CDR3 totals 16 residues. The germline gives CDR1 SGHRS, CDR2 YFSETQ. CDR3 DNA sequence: TGCGCCAGCAGCTTGACAGGGATCTCTGGGGCCAACGTCCTGACTTTC. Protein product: CASSLTGISGANVLTF.

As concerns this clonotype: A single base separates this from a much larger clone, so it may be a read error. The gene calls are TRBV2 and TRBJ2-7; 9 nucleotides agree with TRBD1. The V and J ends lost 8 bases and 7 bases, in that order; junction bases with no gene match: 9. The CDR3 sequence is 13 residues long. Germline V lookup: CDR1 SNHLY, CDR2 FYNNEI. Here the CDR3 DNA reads TGTGCCAGCGGCATGTGGACAGGGGCGGAGCAGTACTTC. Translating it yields CASGMWTGAEQYF.

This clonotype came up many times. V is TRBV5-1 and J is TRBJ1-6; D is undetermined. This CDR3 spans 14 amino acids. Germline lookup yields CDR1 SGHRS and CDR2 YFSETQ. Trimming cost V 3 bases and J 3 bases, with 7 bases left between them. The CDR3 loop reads CASSSGIYNSPLHF. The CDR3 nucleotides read TGCGCCAGCAGCTCCGGGATCTATAATTCACCCCTCCACTTT. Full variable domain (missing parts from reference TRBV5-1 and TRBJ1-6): KAGVTQTPRYLIKTRGQQVTLSCSPISGHRSVSWYQQTPGQGLQFLFEYFSETQRNKGNFPGRFSGRQFSNSRSEMNVSTLELGDSALYLCASSSGIYNSPLHFGNGTRLTVT.